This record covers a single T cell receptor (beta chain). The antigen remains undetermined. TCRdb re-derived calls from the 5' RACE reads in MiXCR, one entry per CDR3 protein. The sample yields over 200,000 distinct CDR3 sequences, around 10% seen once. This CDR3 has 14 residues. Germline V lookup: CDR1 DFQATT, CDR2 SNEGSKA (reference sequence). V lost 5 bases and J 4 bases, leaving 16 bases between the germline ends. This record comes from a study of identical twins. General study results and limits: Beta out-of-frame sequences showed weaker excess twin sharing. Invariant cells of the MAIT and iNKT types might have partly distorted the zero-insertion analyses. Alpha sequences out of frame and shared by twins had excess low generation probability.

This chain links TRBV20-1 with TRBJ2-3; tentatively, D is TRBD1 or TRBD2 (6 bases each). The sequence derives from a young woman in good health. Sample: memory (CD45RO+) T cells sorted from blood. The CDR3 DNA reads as TGCAGTGCTGCCGGGGGCCGAGGCCCAGATACGCAGTATTTT. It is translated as CSAAGGRGPDTQYF.